This TCR beta chain was captured by sequencing in a study of T cells after yellow fever vaccination. By 5'RACE template switching, TCR cDNA was produced, with a universal primer site and UMIs added in the process. TCRdb processed the 5' RACE reads anew with MiXCR; each CDR3 protein has one entry. The sample has under 600,000 distinct CDR3 sequences; less than 25% are singletons. Germline loops: CDR1 DFQATT, CDR2 SNEGSKA (reference sequence). The CDR3 is 12 amino acids. Trimming cost V 2 bases and J 4 bases, with 9 bases left between them. The clonotype was recovered from a man between 18 and 29 years old who received the YFV17D yellow fever vaccine. Material: PBMCs, obtained about 21 days after the first yellow fever vaccination. This sequence joins TRBV20-1 and TRBJ2-7; unclear D gene. As DNA, the CDR3 is TGCAGTGCTAGACAGTCCCGATACGAGCAGTACTTC. This sequence encodes CSARQSRYEQYF.